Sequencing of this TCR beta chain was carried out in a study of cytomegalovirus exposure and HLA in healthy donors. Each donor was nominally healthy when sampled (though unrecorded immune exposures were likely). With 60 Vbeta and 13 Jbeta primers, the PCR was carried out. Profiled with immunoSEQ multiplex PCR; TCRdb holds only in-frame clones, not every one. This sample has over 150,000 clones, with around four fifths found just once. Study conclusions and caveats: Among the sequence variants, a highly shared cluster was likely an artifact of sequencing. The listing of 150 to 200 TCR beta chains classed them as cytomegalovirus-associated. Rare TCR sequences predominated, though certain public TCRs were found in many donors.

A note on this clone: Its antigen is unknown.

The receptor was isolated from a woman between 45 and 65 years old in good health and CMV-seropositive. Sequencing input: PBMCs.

The CDR3 here is CASGGSGTEAFF. CDR3 sequence (DNA): TGTGCTAGTGGTGGGAGCGGCACTGAAGCTTTCTTT. The rearrangement uses TRBV12-5 and TRBJ1-1, with D unclear. The CDR3 totals 12 residues. Trimming shortened V by 5 bases and J by 4 bases, and 8 bases separated the two germline ends. Germline CDR1 reads LGHNT; CDR2 reads FRNRAP.